This paragraph covers one TCR beta chain sequence. It has no known antigen specificity. Within one base of it there is no much larger clone, and no base qualities were kept. In total, around 600 healthy bone marrow donors made up the cohort. At the time of sampling, all cohort members were nominally healthy, though unrecorded immune exposures were likely present. The donor was CMV seronegative and belonged to the group of 352 seronegative cohort members. Each donor provided a peripheral blood sample, and peripheral blood mononuclear cells were used for TCR beta sequencing. The Qiagen DNeasy Blood Extraction Kit was used to extract genomic DNA from the blood cell samples. The CDR3 sequence holds 15 residues, the cysteine and phenylalanine included. Here the CDR3 DNA is all that survives: 45 bases in frame from base 1. This record comes from a study of cytomegalovirus exposure and HLA in healthy donors (dated 2017 in TCRdb). As for the study more broadly: An earlier analysis of 550 to 700 of the donors reported approximately 270 Gb of sequence data and 117 million unique TCR beta sequences from 150 million to 200 million T cells. On average, around 240,000 unique TCR beta nucleotide sequences were sequenced per donor among 398 genotyped donors of the cohort, with about 19% of those sequences being non-productive. Every discovery cohort repertoire had been produced on one sequencing platform. An earlier analysis of fewer than 750 of the donors used high-throughput TCR beta sequencing to judge whether each TCR beta V gene segment behaved as functional or pseudogenic. The study aimed to test whether cataloging public T cell receptors could reveal signatures of past pathogen exposure. A later analysis re-analyzed previously published TCR beta repertoires from 666 donors and added high-resolution HLA genotyping to study TCR occurrence patterns. Donor age, sex, ethnicity and CMV serostatus were collected together with the repertoire data. The study combined high-throughput TCR immunosequencing, statistical association of individual TCRs with disease status, and machine learning to predict cytomegalovirus infection status. Typing coverage differed by locus: A, B, C, DRB1 and DQB1 were typed in about 629-640 donors, DQA1 in 500 to 550, DPA1 in some 600, and DPB1 in roughly 470. Rather than drawing on any new phenotypic data, the later analysis identified candidate immune exposures from TCR beta sequences and the way those sequences occurred across donors. Among the approximately 400 genotyped donors, around 79% belonged to the genetic ancestry cluster associated with self-reported Caucasian donors. Four or five DR-DQ haplotypes were handled as single units for association and clustering because linkage in the cohort was strong. An early release covering 550 to 700 HLA-typed donors comprised 250 to 350 gigabases of sequencing data and 85 million or so unique TCR sequences. In addition to the first cohort of approximately 670 subjects, a separate validation cohort of 120 different subjects was used. The T cell repertoires of about 700 subjects were profiled by immunosequencing and related to cytomegalovirus serostatus. A later genetic analysis used genome-wide SNP genotypes for about 65% of the roughly 700 donors, treating that subset as a discovery cohort. Class I and class II HLA loci were covered by the typing at four-digit resolution. Overall study outcomes, separate from this receptor: In a later genetic analysis, a missense DCLRE1C variant was associated with V-gene and J-gene trimming of TCR beta chains, and the association was replicated in an independent cohort. Most TCR sequences were observed very rarely across donors, whereas some public TCRs were present in many individuals. This cohort had only TCR beta chains sequenced, and the lack of alpha or paired-chain data limited which features could be detected. Because counts were too low, seventeen rarely observed V segments, including chromosome 9 orphons, were excluded from the earlier analysis of some 590 of the donors. Sequencing depth was assumed to be roughly uniform across donors in the presence/absence analyses, though that assumption may not hold. The 87-base-pair reads could not distinguish some IMGT-functional V segments, including TRBV6-2 and TRBV6-3, so those segments were excluded. In a later analysis, HLA-associated TCR beta chains were found to be more clonally expanded and to have lower generation probabilities than equally common non-associated chains. A group of highly shared sequence variants was considered likely to be a technical artifact of the sequencing pipeline. According to a later analysis, parvovirus B19, influenza, CMV and Epstein-Barr virus appeared linked to several top co-occurrence clusters. Three of the identified cytomegalovirus-associated TCR beta chains were confirmed in vitro to be specific for cytomegalovirus antigens. In a later genetic analysis, fewer N-insertions in productive TCRs were reported among donors in an Asian-associated ancestry cluster than the roughly 700-donor mean. Because some donors lacked HLA typing at each locus, the association tests relied only on the typed subset. The classifier was reported to diagnose cytomegalovirus status with high specificity and sensitivity in both the original cohort and the validation cohort. A later analysis found that most CMV-associated TCR beta chains appeared HLA-restricted, with HLA associations seemingly driven largely by CMV exposure. In an earlier analysis of approximately 590 of the donors, most TCR beta V segments appeared in productive rearrangements about 87% or about 30% of the time, broadly matching IMGT annotations. At a false discovery rate of 0.05, a later analysis linked under 20,000 TCR beta sequences to specific HLA alleles. Assigning TCR associations to individual alleles was difficult when HLA alleles, especially DR and DQ, strongly co-occurred. Correlated functional status among segregating V segments might reflect linkage disequilibrium, but an unknown experimental factor could not be ruled out. Immune exposure information for the cohort was limited to CMV serostatus. A further reported finding was that TCR beta sequences accurately predicted the HLA-A and HLA-B alleles for most subjects in the first cohort. The authors suggested that the approach could potentially be generalized to other disease states and immunological phenotypes. In a later analysis, the rate of TCR association differed among HLA loci, with DRB1 alleles having the most associated TCRs and HLA-C alleles having the fewest. In the study, 150 to 200 TCR beta chains were listed as associated with cytomegalovirus.

The library was made by the immunoSEQ multiplex PCR assay. For the multiplex PCR, a mixture combining 60 forward primers for TCR Vbeta segments and 13 reverse primers for TCR Jbeta segments was used. A multiplex PCR assay on genomic DNA amplified the CDR3 region of rearranged TCR beta genes. On the Illumina HiSeq System, the amplified TCR beta libraries were sequenced as 87-base-pair reads. The original methods were these. In a later analysis, some 80 million unique TCR beta chains were counted across the 650 to 750 repertoires, and roughly 10 million of these chains were shared by at least two donors. A nearest-neighbor algorithm error-corrected the raw reads and collapsed the reads into unique sequences, merging closely related sequences to remove PCR and sequencing errors. V, D and J gene segments were assigned by aligning CDR3 sequences to IMGT reference sequences. Each retained sequence needed at least a six-nucleotide match to both a V gene segment and a J gene segment. A rearrangement counted as productive if the CDR3 had no stop codons and remained in frame with V and J, and every other rearrangement counted as non-productive. Following IMGT convention, CDR3 was defined as the stretch from the second conserved V-encoded cysteine up to the conserved J-encoded phenylalanine. In an earlier analysis of approximately 590 of the donors, sequences lacking an unambiguous match to a single V gene segment were excluded. An earlier analysis of about 590 of the donors classified V segments as functional when productive rearrangements were above 56.7% and as segregating when the standard deviation between donors was above 5%. A statistical classification framework was built to diagnose cytomegalovirus status from the catalog of TCR beta chain sequences. A later analysis assigned V and J genes by comparing TCR nucleotide sequences with IMGT/GENE-DB human TR gene sequences. Using the TCRdist pipeline, a later analysis assigned CDR3 sequences along with most-parsimonious VDJ recombination scenarios. In a later analysis, each TCR beta chain was defined by its CDR3 amino acid sequence together with its V-gene family, and reads without a unique V-gene family were excluded. In a later analysis, around 650 highly shared, low-generation-probability nucleotide sequences were removed to address suspected cross-contamination and a sequencing artifact. A later analysis calculated a clonal expansion index for each public chain from normalized within-repertoire ranks of inferred template counts. Generation probabilities in a later analysis came from a VDJ recombination model fitted to out-of-frame rearrangements, and those results were checked against IGoR. A later analysis scored TCR-TCR, TCR-HLA and TCR-CMV co-occurrence with hypergeometric tests, applying a repertoire-size bias correction to TCR pairs. False discovery rates were estimated in a later analysis by permuting HLA or CMV assignments 20 times. A later analysis grouped co-occurring TCRs with DBSCAN, adding TCRdist sequence similarity when clustering within HLA-allele-positive subsets. Co-occurrence clustering excluded repertoires with fewer than 30,000 or more than 120,000 public chains, plus five with anomalous nucleotide sharing. Here the immuneACCESS table is served through TCRdb, limited to in-frame sequences with V and J called. Missing clones are a known gap in these copies; in checked studies unresolved V genes cover under half, and the rest lacks a known reason. From that table come the V and J calls and clone size; the DNA was used to work out D and trimming. The sample yields some 190,000 clones; 77% were counted once. The biggest ten clones account for 1.4% to 1.5% of the sample.

The sample taken for sequencing was PBMCs. The V and J segments used are TRBV21-1 and TRBJ1-2; the D segment call TRBD1 is taken from the table without a DNA check. TRBV21-1 is a pseudogene. The clonotype comes from a man between 18 and 29 years old in good health and CMV-seronegative. In nucleotide form, the sequence is TGTGCCAGCAGAGCAAGAGTCAGGGGAAGATATGGCTACACCTTC. Translated, this gives CASRARVRGRYGYTF.